This TCR beta chain was recorded in a study of T cells in Graves' hyperthyroidism and ophthalmopathy. A roughly 9.3 ml volume of fresh peripheral blood provided the PBMCs. General observations from the study: Most thyroid clonotypes expanded above 0.001 were also detected in blood. Ophthalmopathy cases were set apart from stable hyperthyroidism by a 13 V-J model. Ophthalmopathy, which appeared later, was predicted by the model a median around 6 months before onset.

Trimming took 9 bases from V and 4 from J, leaving 14 bases between them. This CDR3 spans 13 amino acids. Amplification targeted TCR beta CDR3 regions from RNA transcripts. The TCR CDR3 first-round RT-PCR relied on the HTBI primer set. One entry per CDR3 protein, called by TCRdb with MiXCR from the multiplex PCR reads. Here the sample spans 300,000 to 350,000 distinct CDR3 sequences, approximately 18% being singletons. There are many counts of this clonotype. The antigen is unknown. The receptor was derived from a woman in her thirties or forties with Graves' ophthalmopathy. This chain links TRBV12-3 or TRBV12-4 with TRBJ2-3; D unclear. Sequenced sample: blood. The CDR3 region has the DNA TGTGCCAGTACCGGCTGGGCCGCAGATACGCAGTATTTT. Translated, it gives CASTGWAADTQYF.